A selection of T cell receptor beta chains follows, all from one sample in a study of T cell responses to AZD1222 COVID-19 vaccine. Measured with immunoSEQ multiplex PCR; TCRdb has only the in-frame clones, and not every one. The repertoire consists of about 120,000 clones, with over 80% occurring once and the leading ten covering 14% to 15%. Sequenced material: peripheral blood, taken on day 0 of AZD1222 vaccination. All receptors come from an adult in good health. CDR3s include the opening cysteine and the closing phenylalanine or tryptophan. Fields, in order: CDR3 DNA, CDR3 protein, J gene, V gene, clone size, D gene. The D gene is left open where the match is weak. Rows may omit the clone size; those that give it use once, few, many or a size class.

cdr3_nt: TGTGCCACCAGCAGAGATTTAGGGTCCACTGAAGCTTTCTTT; cdr3_aa: CATSRDLGSTEAFF; j_call: TRBJ1-1; v_call: TRBV15; clone_size: few; d_call: -
cdr3_nt: TGTGCCAGTAGTATTTTCCCCCACGAGCAGTACTTC; cdr3_aa: CASSIFPHEQYF; j_call: TRBJ2-7; v_call: TRBV19; clone_size: -; d_call: -
cdr3_nt: TGTGCCAGCAGCCAAGATTTACTAGCGGGGGGGCACGGCGAGCAGTACTTC; cdr3_aa: CASSQDLLAGGHGEQYF; j_call: TRBJ2-7; v_call: TRBV3-1/TRBV3-2; clone_size: -; d_call: TRBD2
cdr3_nt: TGTGCTAGTGGTTTGGAAACGGGGGGGCAGGATGAGCAGTTCTTC; cdr3_aa: CASGLETGGQDEQFF; j_call: TRBJ2-1; v_call: TRBV12-5; clone_size: -; d_call: TRBD2
cdr3_nt: TGTGCCAGCAGTTATTTAGAGGGCCCCCCCGGGGAGCTGTTTTTT; cdr3_aa: CASSYLEGPPGELFF; j_call: TRBJ2-2; v_call: TRBV6-2/TRBV6-3; clone_size: few; d_call: -
cdr3_nt: TGCGCCAGCAGCCCGAAGTGGGACAGTCATGGGGAAAAACTGTTTTTT; cdr3_aa: CASSPKWDSHGEKLFF; j_call: TRBJ1-4; v_call: TRBV4-3; clone_size: -; d_call: TRBD1
cdr3_nt: TGCAGCGTTCTATCAACATCCGTTTATGGCTACACCTTC; cdr3_aa: CSVLSTSVYGYTF; j_call: TRBJ1-2; v_call: TRBV29-1; clone_size: once; d_call: -
cdr3_nt: TGTGCCAGCAGTGGAGAGACAGGGGGCGCGGGCACTGAAGCTTTCTTT; cdr3_aa: CASSGETGGAGTEAFF; j_call: TRBJ1-1; v_call: TRBV6-2/TRBV6-3; clone_size: -; d_call: TRBD1
cdr3_nt: TGTGCCAGCAGTTTATTGAACACTGAAGCTTTCTTT; cdr3_aa: CASSLLNTEAFF; j_call: TRBJ1-1; v_call: TRBV6-2/TRBV6-3; clone_size: -; d_call: -
cdr3_nt: TGTGCCAGCAGTTACAAAAGGGGGGAAGGTTTTGATCAGCCCCAGCATTTT; cdr3_aa: CASSYKRGEGFDQPQHF; j_call: TRBJ1-5; v_call: TRBV6-2/TRBV6-3; clone_size: -; d_call: -
cdr3_nt: TGTGCCACGATCGGTGGGGGTGGAGAGACCCAGTACTTC; cdr3_aa: CATIGGGGETQYF; j_call: TRBJ2-5; v_call: TRBV2; clone_size: -; d_call: -
cdr3_nt: TGTGCCACCAGAGGACAGAACTATGGCTACACCTTC; cdr3_aa: CATRGQNYGYTF; j_call: TRBJ1-2; v_call: TRBV15; clone_size: -; d_call: -
cdr3_nt: TGTGCCAGCGGCCGGGGACAAGAGACCCAGTACTTC; cdr3_aa: CASGRGQETQYF; j_call: TRBJ2-5; v_call: TRBV6-5; clone_size: -; d_call: -
cdr3_nt: TGTGCCAGCAGCGACCCCCTGGGGACCTATAGCAATCAGCCCCAGCATTTT; cdr3_aa: CASSDPLGTYSNQPQHF; j_call: TRBJ1-5; v_call: TRBV28; clone_size: -; d_call: -
cdr3_nt: TGCGCCAGCAGCCGACTAGCGGGGACCGGGGAGCTGTTTTTT; cdr3_aa: CASSRLAGTGELFF; j_call: TRBJ2-2; v_call: TRBV10-1; clone_size: -; d_call: TRBD2
cdr3_nt: TGTGCCAGCAGCCAAGAAGGGCAAATATGGAGGGGAGCTTTCTTT; cdr3_aa: CASSQEGQIWRGAFF; j_call: TRBJ1-1; v_call: TRBV3-1/TRBV3-2; clone_size: -; d_call: -
cdr3_nt: TGTGCCATCTCAGATCCTAGCGGGAGAACCGGGGAGCTGTTTTTT; cdr3_aa: CAISDPSGRTGELFF; j_call: TRBJ2-2; v_call: TRBV10-3; clone_size: once; d_call: TRBD2
cdr3_nt: TGTGCCAGCAGCCCCGGGGGGGGTGGGTACAATGAGCAGTTCTTC; cdr3_aa: CASSPGGGGYNEQFF; j_call: TRBJ2-1; v_call: TRBV5-4; clone_size: -; d_call: TRBD2
cdr3_nt: TGCGCCAGCAGCCCTCAGGACGGAAACACCATATATTTT; cdr3_aa: CASSPQDGNTIYF; j_call: TRBJ1-3; v_call: TRBV5-1; clone_size: -; d_call: -
cdr3_nt: TGTGCCAGCGGCGTGATCTCTGGGGCCAACGTCCTGACTTTC; cdr3_aa: CASGVISGANVLTF; j_call: TRBJ2-6; v_call: TRBV7-9; clone_size: -; d_call: -
cdr3_nt: TGTGCCTGGAGCGCAGGCTTATTGGGGGGTGGCTACACCTTC; cdr3_aa: CAWSAGLLGGGYTF; j_call: TRBJ1-2; v_call: TRBV30; clone_size: -; d_call: -
cdr3_nt: TGTGCCAGCAGCCAAGATCCACGGGACAGGACCCACAATGAGCAGTTCTTC; cdr3_aa: CASSQDPRDRTHNEQFF; j_call: TRBJ2-1; v_call: TRBV3-1/TRBV3-2; clone_size: -; d_call: TRBD1
cdr3_nt: TGTGCCACCAAGGAGGGGATTCCGCAGCCCCAGCATTTT; cdr3_aa: CATKEGIPQPQHF; j_call: TRBJ1-5; v_call: TRBV2; clone_size: -; d_call: -
cdr3_nt: TGTGCCAGCAGTCACCGGACTAGCGGGAGAATAACAGATACGCAGTATTTT; cdr3_aa: CASSHRTSGRITDTQYF; j_call: TRBJ2-3; v_call: TRBV6-2/TRBV6-3; clone_size: -; d_call: TRBD2
cdr3_nt: TGTGCCAGCAGCCCGGACAGGGGAACTGAAGCTTTCTTT; cdr3_aa: CASSPDRGTEAFF; j_call: TRBJ1-1; v_call: TRBV5-5; clone_size: -; d_call: TRBD1
cdr3_nt: TGTGCCAGCAGCATCATATTAGGACAGGGCCCACTTGAAGCTTTCTTT; cdr3_aa: CASSIILGQGPLEAFF; j_call: TRBJ1-1; v_call: TRBV5-6; clone_size: -; d_call: TRBD1
cdr3_nt: TGTGCTAGTGGTTTGGTACGAACAGGGGAGAGTGCAACTAATGAAAAACTGTTTTTT; cdr3_aa: CASGLVRTGESATNEKLFF; j_call: TRBJ1-4; v_call: TRBV12-5; clone_size: -; d_call: TRBD1
cdr3_nt: TGTGCCAGTAGTATCGGGACAGCCAACAGCAGGAATACGCAGTATTTT; cdr3_aa: CASSIGTANSRNTQYF; j_call: TRBJ2-3; v_call: TRBV19; clone_size: -; d_call: TRBD1
cdr3_nt: TGTGCCAGTTTTGCGGGGAGTGAGCAGTACTTC; cdr3_aa: CASFAGSEQYF; j_call: TRBJ2-7; v_call: TRBV19; clone_size: -; d_call: -